The rows below give T cell receptor beta chains drawn from one sample of a study of cytomegalovirus exposure and HLA in healthy donors. Measured with immunoSEQ multiplex PCR; TCRdb has only the in-frame clones, and not every one. The repertoire has approximately 210,000 clones, around 79% of them found once; the top ten carry around 0.4%. Source material: PBMCs. The receptors here all came from a male donor in good health and CMV-seropositive. Both conserved end residues are part of each CDR3. Each record gives: D gene, J gene, clone size, V gene, CDR3 DNA, CDR3 protein. D genes are given only for firm matches. Size is stated for part of the rows, as once, few or many counts, or as a class when the clone is expanded.

d_call: .
j_call: TRBJ2-2
clone_size: .
v_call: TRBV29-1
cdr3_nt: TGCAGCGTTGCCCGGGGGAACACCGGGGAGCTGTTTTTT
cdr3_aa: CSVARGNTGELFF

d_call: .
j_call: TRBJ1-1
clone_size: .
v_call: TRBV6-5
cdr3_nt: TGTGCCAGCAGTTCAGGCAGGCTCAACACTGAAGCTTTCTTT
cdr3_aa: CASSSGRLNTEAFF

d_call: .
j_call: TRBJ2-1
clone_size: .
v_call: TRBV7-2
cdr3_nt: TGTGCCAGCAGCTTAGCCGCGGCCCGGTACAATGAGCAGTTCTTC
cdr3_aa: CASSLAAARYNEQFF

d_call: .
j_call: TRBJ2-1
clone_size: .
v_call: TRBV28
cdr3_nt: TGTGCCAGCAGTTTATGGGCGGGATTCTACAATGAGCAGTTCTTC
cdr3_aa: CASSLWAGFYNEQFF

d_call: TRBD2
j_call: TRBJ2-5
clone_size: .
v_call: TRBV4-1
cdr3_nt: TGCGCCAGCAGCCAAGCCCGTAGCGGGGACCAAGAGACCCAGTACTTC
cdr3_aa: CASSQARSGDQETQYF

d_call: .
j_call: TRBJ2-1
clone_size: .
v_call: TRBV2
cdr3_nt: TGTGCCAGGACAAACCTCAATGAGCAGTTCTTC
cdr3_aa: CARTNLNEQFF

d_call: .
j_call: TRBJ1-5
clone_size: .
v_call: TRBV19
cdr3_nt: TGTGCCGGTAGTGTAGGCAGTAACAATCAGCCCCAGCATTTT
cdr3_aa: CAGSVGSNNQPQHF

d_call: TRBD2
j_call: TRBJ2-7
clone_size: .
v_call: TRBV5-1
cdr3_nt: TGCGCCAGCAACTCAGGAGCGGGGGGAACTAGCTCCTACGAGCAGTACTTC
cdr3_aa: CASNSGAGGTSSYEQYF

d_call: TRBD1
j_call: TRBJ2-2
clone_size: .
v_call: TRBV7-3
cdr3_nt: TGTGCCAGCAGCCCCCAGGGGGTCACGAACACCGGGGAGCTGTTTTTT
cdr3_aa: CASSPQGVTNTGELFF

d_call: .
j_call: TRBJ1-1
clone_size: .
v_call: TRBV30
cdr3_nt: TGTGCCTGGAGTGTATCGGGGAGTACTGAAGCTTTCTTT
cdr3_aa: CAWSVSGSTEAFF

d_call: .
j_call: TRBJ1-3
clone_size: .
v_call: TRBV5-4
cdr3_nt: TGTGCCAGCAGCCAGGCCCTTGGGGGAAACACCATATATTTT
cdr3_aa: CASSQALGGNTIYF

d_call: TRBD2
j_call: TRBJ2-2
clone_size: .
v_call: TRBV11-3
cdr3_nt: TGTGCCAGCAGCTTAGTAGCGGGGGACTACACCGGGGAGCTGTTTTTT
cdr3_aa: CASSLVAGDYTGELFF

d_call: .
j_call: TRBJ1-2
clone_size: .
v_call: TRBV28
cdr3_nt: TGTGCCATCCCACCGGCAGGGTCCAATGGCTACACCTTC
cdr3_aa: CAIPPAGSNGYTF

d_call: TRBD2
j_call: TRBJ2-1
clone_size: once
v_call: TRBV10-3
cdr3_nt: TGTGCCATCAGTGAGTCTAAACTAGCGGGAACGTCCGGTGAGCAGTTCTTC
cdr3_aa: CAISESKLAGTSGEQFF

d_call: .
j_call: TRBJ1-1
clone_size: .
v_call: TRBV28
cdr3_nt: TGTGCCAGCAGAATGGTAAGCGGTAGTGTGCGGGCTTTCTTT
cdr3_aa: CASRMVSGSVRAFF

d_call: .
j_call: TRBJ2-7
clone_size: .
v_call: TRBV6-4
cdr3_nt: TGTGCCAGCAGTGACTCGTCTGAGCAGTACTTC
cdr3_aa: CASSDSSEQYF

d_call: .
j_call: TRBJ2-6
clone_size: .
v_call: TRBV5-6
cdr3_nt: TGTGCCAGCAGCCCGGAGGAGAGAAAGATATCTGGGGCCAACGTCCTGACTTTC
cdr3_aa: CASSPEERKISGANVLTF

d_call: .
j_call: TRBJ1-6
clone_size: .
v_call: TRBV7-2
cdr3_nt: TGTGCCAGCAGCTCTTCGGGGGGGCGGGTCACCTATAATTCACCCCTCCACTTT
cdr3_aa: CASSSSGGRVTYNSPLHF

d_call: .
j_call: TRBJ2-5
clone_size: few
v_call: TRBV6-5
cdr3_nt: TGTGCCAGCTTTAGTGAGAAAGAGACCCAGTACTTC
cdr3_aa: CASFSEKETQYF

d_call: .
j_call: TRBJ2-7
clone_size: .
v_call: TRBV10-3
cdr3_nt: TGTGCCATCAGTGTAACAGACTCCTACGAGCAGTACTTC
cdr3_aa: CAISVTDSYEQYF

d_call: TRBD1
j_call: TRBJ2-1
clone_size: .
v_call: TRBV6-8
cdr3_nt: TGTGCCAGCACCCGACAGGGGGGTGGGGAGCAGTTCTTC
cdr3_aa: CASTRQGGGEQFF

d_call: .
j_call: TRBJ2-7
clone_size: .
v_call: TRBV15
cdr3_nt: TGTGCCACCAGCAGAGATAAAGGGGGCTACGAGCAGTACTTC
cdr3_aa: CATSRDKGGYEQYF

d_call: TRBD2
j_call: TRBJ2-2
clone_size: .
v_call: TRBV25-1
cdr3_nt: TGTGCCAGCACTAGCGGGGCATTCGGCGGGGAGCTGTTTTTT
cdr3_aa: CASTSGAFGGELFF

d_call: TRBD2
j_call: TRBJ2-3
clone_size: .
v_call: TRBV7-2
cdr3_nt: TGTGCCAGCAGCGTTTCAGCGGGGGATGTAGATACGCAGTATTTT
cdr3_aa: CASSVSAGDVDTQYF

d_call: .
j_call: TRBJ1-2
clone_size: .
v_call: TRBV7-3
cdr3_nt: TGTGCCAGCAGCCTCAACCCCGCGGCCCGCAACTATGGCTACACCTTC
cdr3_aa: CASSLNPAARNYGYTF

d_call: .
j_call: TRBJ2-1
clone_size: .
v_call: TRBV7-9
cdr3_nt: TGTGCCAGCAGCATCGGACAGATCTCCTACAATGAGCAGTTCTTC
cdr3_aa: CASSIGQISYNEQFF

d_call: TRBD1
j_call: TRBJ1-1
clone_size: once
v_call: TRBV4-3
cdr3_nt: TGCGCCAGCAGCCACGGGACAGGGGCGTCAGCTTTCTTT
cdr3_aa: CASSHGTGASAFF

d_call: TRBD2
j_call: TRBJ2-3
clone_size: .
v_call: TRBV5-1
cdr3_nt: TGCGCCAGCATCCGCGGGGGGACGATCACAGATACGCAGTATTTT
cdr3_aa: CASIRGGTITDTQYF

d_call: .
j_call: TRBJ2-3
clone_size: .
v_call: TRBV23-1
cdr3_nt: TGCGCCAGCAGACGGGGCCCAGGGGCCCCCACAGATACGCAGTATTTT
cdr3_aa: CASRRGPGAPTDTQYF

d_call: TRBD1
j_call: TRBJ1-4
clone_size: .
v_call: TRBV18
cdr3_nt: TGTGCCAGCTCACCCCGGACAGGCCCCAATGAAAAACTGTTTTTT
cdr3_aa: CASSPRTGPNEKLFF

d_call: TRBD2
j_call: TRBJ2-5
clone_size: .
v_call: TRBV19
cdr3_nt: TGTGCCAGTAAGGGTGTGGGAACTAGCGGGGGGCCGAACCAAGAGACCCAGTACTTC
cdr3_aa: CASKGVGTSGGPNQETQYF

d_call: TRBD2
j_call: TRBJ2-5
clone_size: once
v_call: TRBV7-9
cdr3_nt: TGTGCCAGCAGCTCGACTAGCGGGAGCAAAGAGACCCAGTACTTC
cdr3_aa: CASSSTSGSKETQYF

d_call: TRBD2
j_call: TRBJ2-2
clone_size: many
v_call: TRBV7-7
cdr3_nt: TGTGCCAGCAGCCCCGCTCGAGCGGGGGGGAACACCGGGGAGCTGTTTTTT
cdr3_aa: CASSPARAGGNTGELFF

d_call: .
j_call: TRBJ2-2
clone_size: .
v_call: TRBV5-6
cdr3_nt: TGTGCCAGCAGCTTGGCCTCTCAGGGGTGGGCCGGGGAGCTGTTTTTT
cdr3_aa: CASSLASQGWAGELFF

d_call: .
j_call: TRBJ1-6
clone_size: .
v_call: TRBV7-2
cdr3_nt: TGTGCCAGCAGCCCATTTGACTTGCAACCCCTCCACTTT
cdr3_aa: CASSPFDLQPLHF

d_call: .
j_call: TRBJ2-1
clone_size: .
v_call: TRBV27
cdr3_nt: TGTGCCAGCAGTTTGCGGTTCAATGAGCAGTTCTTC
cdr3_aa: CASSLRFNEQFF

d_call: .
j_call: TRBJ2-3
clone_size: .
v_call: TRBV4-3
cdr3_nt: TGCGCCAGCAGCCAAGATCCGGGGTTCACAGATACGCAGTATTTT
cdr3_aa: CASSQDPGFTDTQYF

d_call: TRBD2
j_call: TRBJ2-3
clone_size: .
v_call: TRBV5-1
cdr3_nt: TGCGCCAGCAGCTTGTGGGGGGGATCGGATACGCAGTATTTT
cdr3_aa: CASSLWGGSDTQYF

d_call: TRBD2
j_call: TRBJ2-7
clone_size: .
v_call: TRBV19
cdr3_nt: TGTGCCAGTAGTGTGGAAGGACTAGCGGGCTACGAGCAGTACTTC
cdr3_aa: CASSVEGLAGYEQYF

d_call: TRBD1
j_call: TRBJ1-5
clone_size: .
v_call: TRBV4-2
cdr3_nt: TGTGCCAGCAGCCCAAGTGGGCAGGGGGCCACGCCCCAGCATTTT
cdr3_aa: CASSPSGQGATPQHF

d_call: .
j_call: TRBJ1-2
clone_size: .
v_call: TRBV7-9
cdr3_nt: TGTGCCAGCAGCTTAGTTTACCGGGCGGGCAACTATGGCTACACCTTC
cdr3_aa: CASSLVYRAGNYGYTF

d_call: TRBD1
j_call: TRBJ1-2
clone_size: few
v_call: TRBV29-1
cdr3_nt: TGCAGCGCTGGGGACAGGGAGGGCGGCTACACCTTC
cdr3_aa: CSAGDREGGYTF

d_call: .
j_call: TRBJ2-7
clone_size: once
v_call: TRBV7-2
cdr3_nt: TGTGCCAGCAGCTACCAAGCAGGGGGGAGCTCCTACGAGCAGTACTTC
cdr3_aa: CASSYQAGGSSYEQYF

d_call: .
j_call: TRBJ2-7
clone_size: .
v_call: TRBV27
cdr3_nt: TGTGCCAGCAGTCATCCACTAACTACCTACGAGCAGTACTTC
cdr3_aa: CASSHPLTTYEQYF

d_call: .
j_call: TRBJ1-1
clone_size: .
v_call: TRBV2
cdr3_nt: TGTGCCAGCAGTGGAGTGAACACTGAAGCTTTCTTT
cdr3_aa: CASSGVNTEAFF

d_call: TRBD1
j_call: TRBJ2-1
clone_size: .
v_call: TRBV14
cdr3_nt: TGTGCCAGCAGCCACCAGGGACAGGGGGTAGGGGAGCAGTTCTTC
cdr3_aa: CASSHQGQGVGEQFF

d_call: .
j_call: TRBJ1-4
clone_size: .
v_call: TRBV2
cdr3_nt: TGTGCCAGCGGCCCCCGAGGGTCTAATGAAAAACTGTTTTTT
cdr3_aa: CASGPRGSNEKLFF

d_call: .
j_call: TRBJ2-7
clone_size: once
v_call: TRBV29-1
cdr3_nt: TGCAGCGTTGGTTATTCGGGGTCCTACGAGCAGTACTTC
cdr3_aa: CSVGYSGSYEQYF

d_call: TRBD2
j_call: TRBJ2-7
clone_size: .
v_call: TRBV7-9
cdr3_nt: TGTTCCAGCAGCCAGACTAGCGGGGGGTACTCCTACGAGCAGTACTTC
cdr3_aa: CSSSQTSGGYSYEQYF

d_call: .
j_call: TRBJ2-1
clone_size: .
v_call: TRBV5-1
cdr3_nt: TGCGCCAGCAGCTTCGAGGGCTCCTACAATGAGCAGTTCTTC
cdr3_aa: CASSFEGSYNEQFF

d_call: TRBD2
j_call: TRBJ2-3
clone_size: .
v_call: TRBV7-9
cdr3_nt: TGTGCCAGCAGCGAATCTCGGGGGGTATCTAGCACAGATACGCAGTATTTT
cdr3_aa: CASSESRGVSSTDTQYF

d_call: TRBD1
j_call: TRBJ2-2
clone_size: once
v_call: TRBV9
cdr3_nt: TGTGCCAGCAGCGTAGGAGGGACAGGGGGCGTTACCGGGGAGCTGTTTTTT
cdr3_aa: CASSVGGTGGVTGELFF

d_call: .
j_call: TRBJ1-2
clone_size: few
v_call: TRBV2
cdr3_nt: TGTGCCAGCAGCGAATCCGATGGCTACACCTTC
cdr3_aa: CASSESDGYTF

d_call: .
j_call: TRBJ1-2
clone_size: once
v_call: TRBV5-1
cdr3_nt: TGCGCCAGCAGCGGTTTACAGGGTGTCGGCTATGGCTACACCTTC
cdr3_aa: CASSGLQGVGYGYTF

d_call: .
j_call: TRBJ2-7
clone_size: .
v_call: TRBV5-5
cdr3_nt: TGTGCCAGCAGCTTGGGGACAGTTACCTACGAGCAGTACTTC
cdr3_aa: CASSLGTVTYEQYF

d_call: TRBD1
j_call: TRBJ1-5
clone_size: .
v_call: TRBV9
cdr3_nt: TGTGCCAGCAGCGGGGACAGGGGGGATCAGCCCCAGCATTTT
cdr3_aa: CASSGDRGDQPQHF

d_call: TRBD2
j_call: TRBJ2-5
clone_size: .
v_call: TRBV2
cdr3_nt: TGTGCCAGCACTGGACTAGCGGGAACAGGGGAGACCCAGTACTTC
cdr3_aa: CASTGLAGTGETQYF